By share, the clone carrying this TCR beta chain counts as medium-sized (0.01 to 0.1%). This sample was taken from a study of T cells after yellow fever vaccination. TCRdb redid the calling of the 5' RACE reads with MiXCR, one entry per CDR3 protein. The sample lists some 150,000 distinct CDR3 sequences, 9.5% to 11% occurring once. The receptor was derived from a man aged 18 to 30 who received the YFV17D yellow fever vaccine. The sequencing here drew on CD8+ T cells sorted from PBMCs, taken 15 days after the yellow fever booster vaccination.

The CDR3 is CASSLGQGAIETQYF. Written as DNA, the CDR3 is TGTGCCAGCAGTTTGGGTCAGGGGGCAATAGAGACCCAGTACTTC. V and J are TRBV12-3 or TRBV12-4 and TRBJ2-5; 8 bases align to TRBD1. The CDR3 sequence is 15 residues long. Trimming removed 3 bases from V and 4 bases from J; junction bases left unmatched: 7.